This T cell receptor beta chain was sequenced for a study of early stage breast cancer tumors. Study overall: Twelve of the 16 invasive tumors were ER+, PR+ and HER2-.

This clone was seen a few times. Its target is unknown. Study-wide findings and caveats: Bulk DNA sequencing of unsorted cells missed chain pairing and markers.

Sequencing was performed with immunoSEQ multiplex PCR; in TCRdb, only in-frame clones are kept and a portion is missing. The sample has about 72,000 clones; approximately 79% are singletons. Sequencing used blood. The sequence was collected from a person between 55 and 69 years old with breast cancer.

The CDR3 reads CASSPMTENANYGYTF. The CDR3 DNA sequence: TGTGCCAGCAGCCCGATGACAGAAAATGCTAACTATGGCTACACCTTC. The rearrangement uses TRBV7-9 and TRBJ1-2; weak D call: TRBD1 (5 bases). The V end lost 5 bases, the J end lost 0 bases, and 16 bases lay between the germline ends. The CDR3 runs to 16 residues. Germline V gene sequence: CDR1 SEHNR, CDR2 FQNEAQ (reference sequence).